This is a list of T cell receptor beta chains from one sample in a study of T cells in Graves' hyperthyroidism and ophthalmopathy. TCRdb reprocessed the multiplex PCR reads with MiXCR, giving one entry per CDR3 protein. This sample has more than 550,000 distinct CDR3 sequences, with just under 45% found just once. The source material was peripheral blood or thyroid tissue (not recorded which). These receptors all come from an adult man with Graves' disease, either hyperthyroidism or ophthalmopathy (not recorded which). Each CDR3 is given with its conserved first and last residue. D genes are given only for firm matches. Clone size, where shown, is once, few, many, or a class for clones that have expanded.

CDR3 protein | CDR3 DNA | J gene | clone size | V gene | D gene
CASSGTGNSPLHF | TGCGCCAGCAGCGGGACTGGCAATTCACCCCTCCACTTT | TRBJ1-6 | many | TRBV5-1 | -
CSLQGVRTEAFF | TGCAGCCTACAGGGTGTTAGAACTGAAGCTTTCTTT | TRBJ1-1 | - | TRBV29-1 | -
CASSSDGLGGLPYEQYF | TGTGCCAGCAGTTCCGACGGGCTGGGAGGACTTCCCTACGAGCAGTACTTC | TRBJ2-7 | - | TRBV7-9 | -
CASSTLGRETQYF | TGTGCCAGCAGCACGCTAGGGAGGGAGACCCAGTACTTC | TRBJ2-5 | - | TRBV4-1 | -
CASSAKAGGSYNSPLHF | TGTGCCAGCAGCGCTAAAGCCGGGGGTTCCTATAATTCACCCCTCCACTTT | TRBJ1-6 | - | TRBV7-9 | -
CASSLWRSTGELFF | TGTGCCAGCAGCCTGTGGAGGAGCACCGGGGAGCTGTTTTTT | TRBJ2-2 | few | TRBV11-2 | -
CSVTTGFAFF | TGCAGCGTTACGACAGGGTTTGCTTTCTTT | TRBJ1-1 | - | TRBV29-1 | TRBD1
CASSLWGQRENTEVFF | TGTGCCAGCAGCTTGTGGGGTCAAAGGGAGAACACTGAAGTTTTCTTT | TRBJ1-1 | - | TRBV7-9 | -
CAISEDFDNSPLHF | TGTGCCATCAGTGAGGACTTCGACAATTCACCCCTCCACTTT | TRBJ1-6 | - | TRBV10-3 | -
CAISEYGNYGYTF | TGTGCCATCAGTGAGTACGGGAACTATGGCTACACCTTC | TRBJ1-2 | - | TRBV10-3 | -
CSVGGSDQPQHF | TGCAGCGTGGGGGGTTCTGATCAGCCCCAGCATTTT | TRBJ1-5 | - | TRBV29-1 | -
CASSALTGMNTEAFF | TGTGCCAGCAGCGCATTGACAGGGATGAACACTGAAGCTTTCTTT | TRBJ1-1 | many | TRBV9 | TRBD1
CSASTDRNSPLHF | TGCAGTGCTAGTACGGACCGGAATTCACCCCTCCACTTT | TRBJ1-6 | many | TRBV20-1 | -
CASSYSTVLGNTIYF | TGTGCCAGCAGTTACTCGACGGTTCTCGGAAACACCATATATTTT | TRBJ1-3 | - | TRBV6-5 | -
CSVRGRGSGYTF | TGCAGTGTAAGGGGGCGGGGCAGTGGCTACACCTTC | TRBJ1-2 | - | TRBV20-1 | TRBD1
CSAAGDRRRAPFF | TGCAGTGCGGCCGGGGACAGGAGGCGGGCTCCTTTCTTT | TRBJ1-1 | - | TRBV20-1 | TRBD1
CASSLDGGGETQYF | TGTGCCAGCAGCTTAGATGGGGGTGGCGAGACCCAGTACTTC | TRBJ2-5 | many | TRBV11-2 | -
CASSSELKETQYF | TGCGCCAGCAGCTCGGAGCTGAAAGAGACCCAGTACTTC | TRBJ2-5 | - | TRBV5-1 | -
CATSDVPGQGDTEAFF | TGTGCCACCAGTGATGTGCCGGGACAGGGGGACACTGAAGCTTTCTTT | TRBJ1-1 | - | TRBV24-1 | TRBD1
CASSPLASGETQYF | TGTGCCAGCTCACCCTTGGCTTCCGGAGAGACCCAGTACTTC | TRBJ2-5 | - | TRBV11-2 | -
CSVGTNYGYTF | TGCAGCGTGGGTACTAACTATGGCTACACCTTC | TRBJ1-2 | many | TRBV29-1 | -
CASKMGTANTGELFF | TGTGCCAGCAAGATGGGGACAGCGAACACCGGGGAGCTGTTTTTT | TRBJ2-2 | - | TRBV2 | TRBD1
CASSGGTTYTGELFF | TGTGCCAGCAGTGGCGGGACTACCTACACCGGGGAGCTGTTTTTT | TRBJ2-2 | - | TRBV12-3/TRBV12-4 | TRBD2
CASSGTETRDEQYF | TGTGCCAGCAGCGGGACAGAGACTAGGGACGAGCAGTACTTC | TRBJ2-7 | - | TRBV25-1 | -